Presented here are 7 T cell receptor beta chains from one specimen sequenced in a study of T cell responses to AZD1222 COVID-19 vaccine. The method was immunoSEQ multiplex PCR; TCRdb's version includes in-frame clones alone and lacks a portion of them. The sample includes over 100,000 clones, approximately 89% seen only once; the top ten take roughly a sixth. The sample consisted of peripheral blood, taken on day 0 of AZD1222 vaccination. These receptors all stem from an adult in good health.

J is TRBJ1-3 and V is TRBV5-1; 7 nucleotides match TRBD1. CDR1 is SGHRS, CDR2 YFSETQ, per germline. V lost 4 bases and J lost 7; bases outside the gene matches: 5. The CDR3 extends over 13 amino acids. CDR3 loop: CASSRTGGNTIYF. CDR3 nucleotides: TGCGCCAGCAGCAGGACAGGAGGGAACACCATATATTTT.

V and J are TRBV19 and TRBJ2-1, with D perhaps TRBD1 (6 bases). Germline CDR1 LNHDA, CDR2 SQIVND (reference sequence). The CDR3 is made up of 15 amino acids. V shed 7 bases and J shed 3 bases, with 16 bases lying between them. The CDR3 sequence: CASTRDRDNYNEQFF. For the CDR3, the DNA is TGTGCCAGTACTCGAGACCGGGACAACTACAATGAGCAGTTCTTC.

V gene TRBV19 combines with J gene TRBJ1-2, with D unclear. The length of the CDR3 is 13 residues. V gave up 3 bases and J gave up 4 bases, with 9 bases separating them. Per the germline V gene, CDR1 is LNHDA and CDR2 is SQIVND (reference sequence). The CDR3 sequence is CASSIGRSYGYTF. The CDR3 bases are TGTGCCAGTAGTATCGGCAGATCCTATGGCTACACCTTC. The full variable domain, rest sourced from reference TRBV19 and TRBJ1-2, is DGGITQSPKYLFRKEGQNVTLSCEQNLNHDAMYWYRQDPGQGLRLIYYSQIVNDFQKGDIAEGYSVSREKKESFPLTVTSAQKNPTAFYLCASSIGRSYGYTFGSGTRLTVV.

The chain is built from TRBV4-2 and TRBJ1-1; no clear D gene. This CDR3 comprises 15 residues. V lost 3 bases and J 5 bases, leaving 16 bases between the germline ends. CDR1 and CDR2 from the germline V gene are LGHNA and YNFKEQ. The DNA for the CDR3 is TGTGCCAGCAGCCATGAAGGACGTCAGATTACTGAAGCTTTCTTT. Translating gives CASSHEGRQITEAFF.

V gene TRBV4-2 combines with J gene TRBJ1-6, with 10 bases aligning to TRBD1. This CDR3 is built from 16 residues. Germline V gene data show CDR1 as LGHNA and CDR2 as YNFKEQ. V lost 0 bases, J lost 7 bases, and 3 bases stayed unmatched. CDR3 region: CASSQEGTGENSPLHF. The DNA of the CDR3 is TGTGCCAGCAGCCAAGAAGGGACAGGGGAGAATTCACCCCTCCACTTT.

The chain joins TRBV4-1 to TRBJ1-5; TRBD1 agrees at 7 bases. V lost 3 bases and J lost 1; bases outside the gene matches: 12. The CDR3 runs to 18 residues. CDR1 is MGHRA and CDR2 is YSYEKL in the germline V gene. CDR3: CASSQFLQGPESNQPQHF. The CDR3 DNA reads as TGCGCCAGCAGCCAGTTTTTACAGGGGCCAGAAAGCAATCAGCCCCAGCATTTT.

Details on this clone: This sample includes further DNA sequences coding for the same CDR3. V and J are TRBV20-1 and TRBJ1-1, with D hard to call. Germline V gene lookup returns CDR1 DFQATT and CDR2 SNEGSKA (reference sequence). This CDR3 is built from 11 residues. Trimming took off 5 bases at V and 0 bases at J, with 4 bases between the two ends. CDR3 residues: CSALLNTEAFF. The DNA for the CDR3 is TGCAGTGCTCTGTTGAACACTGAAGCTTTCTTT.